This paragraph covers one T cell receptor (beta chain) sequence. The entry originates in a study of identical twins. TCRdb used MiXCR to reprocess the 5' RACE reads, holding one entry per CDR3 protein. The data show roughly 690,000 distinct CDR3 sequences, 21% seen once. The CDR3 covers 15 residues. V shed 6 bases and J 5 bases; nucleotides not matched to a gene: 12. CDR1 is MNHNS and CDR2 is SASEGT in the germline V gene. These data also formed part of another study, on T cells expressing NK-cell markers.

V usage is TRBV6-1 and J usage is TRBJ2-5; 7 bases match TRBD2. The TCR sequence derives from a woman between 18 and 29 years old in good health. Sequencing was performed on PBMCs. DNA for the CDR3: TGTGCCAGCAGCCGGAGCGGGGCAGGCGGGGAGACCCAGTACTTC. Encoded protein: CASSRSGAGGETQYF.